This TCR beta chain was retrieved from a study of blood T cell repertoires in COVID-19. The wider study: T cells, B-cell-depleted T cells, or PBMCs supplied cDNA or gDNA.

Participant-reported clinical history was the basis for cohort assignment. Here immunoSEQ multiplex PCR was the method, and the copy in TCRdb shows in-frame clones only, minus some. The table has about 140,000 clones, approximately 84% seen once. The CDR3 covers 16 residues. J lost 4 bases, V lost 4 bases, and 8 bases had no gene match. Germline-derived CDR1 and CDR2 are SGDLS and YYNGEE. V is TRBV9 and J is TRBJ1-4, with TRBD1 matching 9 bases. This clonotype originated in a man aged 40-55 years with acute COVID-19. Sequencing used PBMCs or T cells enriched from blood (not recorded which). CDR3: CASSSQWDRDNEKLFF. The CDR3 nucleotides are TGTGCCAGCAGCTCCCAGTGGGACAGGGATAATGAAAAACTGTTTTTT.